The clone carrying this T cell receptor (beta chain) was seen a single time. Its target is not known. The sample comes from a study of cytomegalovirus exposure and HLA in healthy donors. Study in general: Approximately 81% of 398 genotyped donors fell in the Caucasian-associated ancestry cluster.

Whole-study findings and limits: Some V segments could not be told apart, so they were left out, TRBV6-2 and TRBV6-3 among them. In a later analysis, HLA-C alleles had the fewest associated TCRs, DRB1 alleles the most. A previous analysis found most TCR beta V segments productive roughly 87% or roughly 30% of the time.

The primer mix had 60 Vbeta and 13 Jbeta primers. The method was immunoSEQ multiplex PCR; TCRdb's version includes in-frame clones alone and lacks a portion of them. The sample lists about 190,000 clones, roughly 75% seen once, with approximately 5% in the top ten. CDR3 length: 13 residues. The V end lost 3 bases, the J end lost 8 bases, and 11 bases lay between the germline ends. Germline-derived CDR1 and CDR2 are SEHNR and FQNEAQ (reference sequence). This clonotype was sampled from a man between 25 and 39 years old in good health and CMV-seropositive. The rearrangement links TRBV7-9 to TRBJ2-1; TRBD2 is a possible D gene (6 bases). Source material: PBMCs. The CDR3 reads CASSLGGVDEQFF. In DNA, the CDR3 is TGTGCCAGCAGCTTGGGCGGGGTGGATGAGCAGTTCTTC.